The rows below give T cell receptor beta chains drawn from one sample of a study of shared clonotypes between healthy human individuals. The assay was immunoSEQ multiplex PCR, and TCRdb's table has in-frame clones only and misses some. The repertoire holds fewer than 1.6 million clones, with approximately 98.5% as singletons. The sequenced sample consisted of naive CD4+ T cells sorted from blood. The receptor source for this set is a man aged 25-40 years in good health. CDR3s include the opening cysteine and the closing phenylalanine or tryptophan. D genes are given only for firm matches. Clone size is given for some rows only: seen once, a few or many times, or a class if the clone is expanded.

J gene	D gene	clone size	V gene	CDR3 DNA	CDR3 protein
TRBJ2-3	NA	NA	TRBV30	TGTGCCTGGAGTGGGCAGGGTGGAGATACGCAGTATTTT	CAWSGQGGDTQYF
TRBJ2-7	NA	NA	TRBV27	TGTGCCAGCAGTTTGTCGGGAAACTACGAGCAGTACTTC	CASSLSGNYEQYF
TRBJ2-2	TRBD2	NA	TRBV7-2	TGTGCCAGCAGCCGGCGACTAGCGGGAAACACCGGGGAGCTGTTTTTT	CASSRRLAGNTGELFF
TRBJ2-1	NA	NA	TRBV11-3	TGTGCCAGCAGCTTAACCGATGAGCAGTTCTTC	CASSLTDEQFF
TRBJ1-1	TRBD1	NA	TRBV10-3	TGTGCCATCAGCCGGACAGGGCAGAACACTGAAGCTTTCTTT	CAISRTGQNTEAFF
TRBJ2-1	NA	NA	TRBV19	TGTGCCAGTAGTATAGTGAGGAATGAGCAGTTCTTC	CASSIVRNEQFF
TRBJ1-4	NA	NA	TRBV5-1	TGCGCCAGCAGCTTGGAGTGGGCGCGGAAGGAGGAAAAACTGTTTTTT	CASSLEWARKEEKLFF
TRBJ2-2	NA	once	TRBV9	TGTGCCAGCAGCGTAAGTTGGACCGGGGAGCTGTTTTTT	CASSVSWTGELFF
TRBJ2-7	NA	NA	TRBV5-1	TGCGCCAGCAGCGCCCGGGACTTTACTTACGAGCAGTACTTC	CASSARDFTYEQYF
TRBJ2-1	NA	NA	TRBV11-2	TGTGCCAGCAGGGGGCCATGGGGTGTGAGGAATGAGCAGTTCTTC	CASRGPWGVRNEQFF